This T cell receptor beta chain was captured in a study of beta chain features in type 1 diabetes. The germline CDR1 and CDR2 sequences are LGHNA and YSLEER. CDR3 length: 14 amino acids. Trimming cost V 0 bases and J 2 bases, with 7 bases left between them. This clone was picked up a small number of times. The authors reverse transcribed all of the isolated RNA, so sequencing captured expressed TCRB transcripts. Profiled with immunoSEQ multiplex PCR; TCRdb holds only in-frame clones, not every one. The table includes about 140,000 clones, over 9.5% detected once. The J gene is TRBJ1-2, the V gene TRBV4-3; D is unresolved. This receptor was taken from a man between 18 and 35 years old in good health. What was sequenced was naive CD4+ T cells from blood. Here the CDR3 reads CASSQDPENYGYTF. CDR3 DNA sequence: TGCGCCAGCAGCCAAGATCCCGAGAACTATGGCTACACCTTC.